One and the same sample provided the 29 T cell receptor beta chains below, sequenced in a study of neurological immune-mediated disorders. TCRdb analysed the 5' RACE reads with MiXCR anew, one entry per CDR3 protein. Of 50,000 or so distinct CDR3 sequences in the sample, around 3.3% were seen once. The material sequenced was PBMCs. The source is a man aged 35-49 years with multiple sclerosis.

Many counts were recorded for this clonotype. The gene calls are TRBV11-3 and TRBJ1-1, with a weak D call TRBD1 (5 bases). V lost 0 bases, J lost 1 base, and 6 bases lay in between. This CDR3 is 14 amino acids long. Germline values: CDR1 SGHNT, CDR2 YENEEA. The CDR3 loop reads CASSLEGENTEAFF. The CDR3 nucleotides read TGTGCCAGCAGCTTAGAGGGGGAGAACACTGAAGCTTTCTTT.

This clonotype was counted at least ten times. The chain couples TRBV5-1 to TRBJ1-6, with TRBD1 matching over 7 bases. V was clipped by 3 bases and J by 8 bases; unmatched bases: 2. The length of the CDR3 is 13 residues. Germline-derived CDR1 and CDR2 are SGHRS and YFSETQ. DNA for the CDR3: TGCGCCAGCAGCTCGGACAGGCATTCACCCCTCCACTTT. The encoded protein is CASSSDRHSPLHF.

This clonotype was picked up many times. DNA for the CDR3: TGTGCCAGCACCTTCGACGGGGACTATGGCTACACCTTC. Its protein is CASTFDGDYGYTF. The chain joins TRBV6-1 to TRBJ1-2; D is uncertain. Germline V gene lookup returns CDR1 MNHNS and CDR2 SASEGT. The CDR3 is 13 residues long. The germline V and J ends were trimmed by 7 bases and 3 bases, with 12 bases remaining between them.

This clonotype was found many times. The chain recombines TRBV18 with TRBJ1-4, with D perhaps matching TRBD1 (6 bases). CDR1 KGHSH and CDR2 LQKENI come from the germline V gene. V lost 4 bases to trimming and J lost 6 bases, with 6 bases between them. This CDR3 is 12 amino acids long. The CDR3: CASSQGDEKLFF. The DNA of the CDR3 is TGTGCCAGCTCACAGGGGGATGAAAAACTGTTTTTT.

The table lists this clonotype with many counts. The chain has TRBV5-1 and TRBJ1-6; TRBD1 matches at 10 bases. The J segment lost 7 bases and the V segment lost 9 bases, leaving 10 bases of the junction unmatched. The CDR3 extends over 15 amino acids. Germline CDR1 SGHRS, CDR2 YFSETQ. This chain's CDR3 is CAIGTGVESNSPLHF. CDR3 bases: TGCGCCATCGGGACAGGGGTAGAGAGCAATTCACCCCTCCACTTT.

This clonotype occurred many times. The V call is TRBV6-5, the J call TRBJ1-6; 9 bases map to TRBD1. V gave up 5 bases and J gave up 7 bases; unmatched junction bases: 6. In germline, CDR1 is MNHEY, CDR2 SVGAGI. The length of the CDR3 is 15 residues. The CDR3 DNA is TGTGCCAGCAGTAGTAGGACAGGGGTGAATTCACCCCTCCACTTT. This translates into CASSSRTGVNSPLHF.

This clonotype is termed medium-sized. The rearrangement uses TRBV15 and TRBJ2-4, with D unclear. CDR3 length: 14 residues. Deletions cut 3 bases from V and 8 bases from J, with 14 bases between. Germline CDR1 reads LNHNV; CDR2 reads YYDKDF (reference sequence). CDR3 sequence: CATSSNRNLDIQYF. The CDR3 DNA reads TGTGCCACCAGCAGTAATCGGAATTTGGACATTCAGTACTTC.

This clonotype was observed at least ten times. This chain connects TRBV29-1 to TRBJ1-2, with a weak D call TRBD1 (6 bases). Germline V gene lookup returns CDR1 SQVTM and CDR2 ANQGSEA. This CDR3 spans 14 amino acids. Trimming took off 8 bases at V and 5 bases at J, with 21 bases between the two ends. CDR3 nucleotides: TGCAGCACAAATGAGGGACAAGCTCTTTATGGCTACACCTTC. Translated, it gives CSTNEGQALYGYTF.

This clonotype was recorded at least ten times. J is TRBJ2-1 and V is TRBV5-4; D might be TRBD1 (7 bases). The ends were cut back, 5 bases at V and 8 bases at J, with 20 bases in the middle. CDR3 length: 15 residues. Per germline, CDR1 SGHNT and CDR2 YYREEE (reference sequence). Written as DNA, the CDR3 is TGTGCCAGCAGACAGACAGGGAGGTCGACACATGAGCAGTTCTTC. Amino acids: CASRQTGRSTHEQFF.

This clonotype was seen many times. V gene TRBV20-1 combines with J gene TRBJ2-5, with D perhaps matching TRBD2 (6 bases). The germline V gene has CDR1 DFQATT and CDR2 SNEGSKA (reference sequence). This CDR3 contains 15 residues. Trimming shortened V by 5 bases and J by 5 bases, and 21 bases separated the two germline ends. The CDR3 sequence: CSADPPEGPGETQYF. Written as DNA, the CDR3 is TGCAGTGCTGATCCCCCGGAGGGTCCAGGCGAGACCCAGTACTTC.

This clonotype has ten or more counts. The chain employs TRBV5-1 and TRBJ1-2; D is possibly TRBD1 (6 bases). The CDR3 totals 13 residues. V shed 2 bases and J shed 4 bases, with 9 bases lying between them. Germline assignment: CDR1 SGHRS and CDR2 YFSETQ. The CDR3 coding sequence is TGCGCCAGCAGCTTTGGGACACCCTATGGCTACACCTTC. This gives the protein CASSFGTPYGYTF.

This clonotype was counted at least ten times. The rearrangement links TRBV12-3 or TRBV12-4 to TRBJ2-7; a weak D match, TRBD1 (5 bases). Between the trimmed V and J ends, which lost 6 bases and 3 bases, there was a span of 9 bases. This CDR3 region has 12 residues. As DNA, the CDR3 is TGTGCCAGCAGAGGGCAGGGCTACGAGCAGTACTTC. This gives the protein CASRGQGYEQYF.

This clonotype was found many times. The chain links TRBV2 to TRBJ2-3, with TRBD2 as a possible D gene (5 bases). This CDR3 contains 13 residues. V was trimmed by 6 bases and J by 1 base, leaving 8 bases between them. CDR1 and CDR2 from the germline V gene are SNHLY and FYNNEI. The CDR3 loop is CASRVGGTDTQYF. The CDR3 coding sequence is TGTGCCAGCAGGGTCGGGGGCACAGATACGCAGTATTTT.

This clonotype occurred many times. CDR3 nucleotides: TGCGCCAGCAGCTTGGACTCAGGCTCTCAGCCCCAGCATTTT. Translated: CASSLDSGSQPQHF. This chain uses TRBV5-1 with TRBJ1-5; D is unclear. Deletions cut 0 bases from V and 6 bases from J, with 10 bases between. Germline V CDR1 and CDR2: SGHRS, YFSETQ. The CDR3 totals 14 residues.

This clonotype was observed at least ten times. The chain joins TRBV10-3 to TRBJ1-1; tentative D call: TRBD1 (5 bases). V was shortened by 3 bases and J by 6 bases, with 8 bases between the two germline ends. Per the germline V gene, CDR1 is ENHRY and CDR2 is SYGVKD. CDR3 length equals 12 residues. CDR3 protein: CAISDRVAEAFF. The CDR3 nucleotides read TGTGCCATCAGTGACAGGGTTGCTGAAGCTTTCTTT.

This clonotype was seen many times. V usage is TRBV3-1 and J usage is TRBJ2-1; 9 bases line up with TRBD2. Losses at the gene ends were 0 bases for V and 8 bases for J; bases not matched to a gene: 8. The CDR3 is made up of 16 amino acids. Germline CDR1 LGHDT, CDR2 YNNKEL (reference sequence). The CDR3: CASSQDRRGGRDEQFF. CDR3 coding DNA: TGTGCCAGCAGCCAAGATCGGCGGGGGGGCCGGGATGAGCAGTTCTTC.

This clonotype was picked up many times. The genes are TRBV28 and TRBJ1-5, with a possible D match to TRBD1 (5 bases). The V gene's germline CDR1 is MDHEN and CDR2 SYDVKM. Trimming removed 6 bases at V and 5 bases at J, with 11 bases between. CDR3 length equals 13 residues. In DNA, the CDR3 is TGTGCCAGCAGGCTAGGGACTCATCAGCCCCAGCATTTT. Translation: CASRLGTHQPQHF.

Only a few counts were recorded for this clonotype. This rearrangement joins TRBV7-2 to TRBJ2-7; 12 bases match TRBD1. The germline V gene encodes CDR1 SGHTA and CDR2 FQGNSA. This CDR3 region has 15 residues. V dropped 5 bases and J dropped 5; count of bases not matched to a gene: 7. CDR3 region: CASSRGTGGVNEQYF. In nucleotides, the CDR3 is TGTGCCAGCAGCCGCGGGACAGGGGGCGTTAACGAGCAGTACTTC.

This clonotype was recorded many times. This chain joins TRBV6-1 and TRBJ2-5; D is undetermined. The CDR3 covers 13 residues. Per the germline V gene, CDR1 is MNHNS and CDR2 is SASEGT. V was pared by 0 bases and J by 9 bases, with 11 bases between. The DNA for the CDR3 is TGTGCCAGCAGTGAAGCATCTTTTGGGGCCCAGTACTTC. Translation gives CASSEASFGAQYF.

This clonotype showed up many times. This chain links TRBV5-6 with TRBJ1-2, with 9 bases matching TRBD1. Germline lookup yields CDR1 SGHDT and CDR2 YYEEEE. The CDR3 covers 15 residues. Trimming removed 4 bases from V and 4 bases from J; junction bases left unmatched: 8. CDR3 bases: TGTGCCAGCAGCGGAACCGGACAGGGGCGCTATGGCTACACCTTC. It codes for CASSGTGQGRYGYTF.

This clonotype came up many times. The rearrangement joins TRBV10-3 to TRBJ1-5; 7 bases are a match to TRBD1. This CDR3 is 14 amino acids long. The germline V gene encodes CDR1 ENHRY and CDR2 SYGVKD. The trim removed 5 bases at V and 1 base at J, leaving 2 bases unmatched. CDR3 nucleotide sequence: TGTGCCATCAGTCAGGGGGAGAGCAATCAGCCCCAGCATTTT. Protein sequence: CAISQGESNQPQHF.

In its sample, this clonotype was seen many times. The rearrangement joins TRBV10-3 to TRBJ2-1; D perhaps matches TRBD1 (5 bases). Deletions cut 5 bases from V and 5 bases from J, with 13 bases between. This CDR3 has 14 amino acids. CDR1 ENHRY and CDR2 SYGVKD come from the germline V gene. As DNA, the CDR3 is TGTGCCATCAGTCCAGAGGACACGAACAATGAGCAGTTCTTC. Translation: CAISPEDTNNEQFF.

The rearrangement uses TRBV9 and TRBJ2-1; 12 positions match TRBD2. The germline CDR1 and CDR2 sequences are SGDLS and YYNGEE. The CDR3 totals 17 residues. V dropped 0 bases and J dropped 9; count of bases not matched to a gene: 10. Here the CDR3 reads CASSVVPSGGALGEQFF. The CDR3 DNA is TGTGCCAGCAGCGTAGTCCCTAGCGGGGGGGCATTGGGTGAGCAGTTCTTC.

This clonotype was seen ten or more times. The chain employs TRBV12-3 or TRBV12-4 and TRBJ2-1; D is possibly TRBD2 (6 bases). The V and J ends lost 3 bases and 4 bases respectively, with 10 bases between them. This CDR3 spans 14 amino acids. The CDR3 here is CASSLSGVYNEQFF. The CDR3 DNA reads TGTGCCAGCAGTTTGTCGGGGGTGTACAATGAGCAGTTCTTC.

This clonotype was seen repeatedly, ten times or more. This chain links TRBV5-1 with TRBJ2-3; D remains ambiguous. CDR1 is SGHRS and CDR2 is YFSETQ in the germline V gene. V lost 1 base and J lost 3, with 6 bases in between. The CDR3 length is 13 residues. The CDR3 loop reads CASSLRVTDTQYF. The CDR3 region has the DNA TGCGCCAGCAGCTTGCGGGTAACAGATACGCAGTATTTT.

The chain combines TRBV20-1 with TRBJ1-1, with 8 bases identical to TRBD1. This CDR3 spans 13 amino acids. Per the germline V gene, CDR1 is DFQATT and CDR2 is SNEGSKA (reference sequence). The V segment lost 6 bases and the J segment 8 bases; nucleotides outside the gene matches: 11. The CDR3: CSAYRQGPWEAFF. The CDR3 nucleotides are TGCAGTGCCTACCGACAGGGGCCCTGGGAAGCTTTCTTT.

This clonotype appeared a few times. This chain uses TRBV7-2 with TRBJ1-1; TRBD1 aligns across 7 bases. CDR1 and CDR2 (germline): SGHTA, FQGNSA. The CDR3 loop spans 15 amino acids. V lost 1 base to trimming and J lost 5 bases; unmatched junction nucleotides: 7. CDR3 sequence: CASSLVRGLGTEAFF. The CDR3 nucleotides read TGTGCCAGCAGCTTAGTTAGGGGGCTGGGTACTGAAGCTTTCTTT.

This clonotype showed up many times. Germline and junction disagree at one end, which may indicate a read error. V usage is TRBV5-1 and J usage is TRBJ1-5, with a weak D call TRBD1 (5 bases). This CDR3 contains 14 residues. Per the germline V gene, CDR1 is SGHRS and CDR2 is YFSETQ. CDR3 sequence reads: CASSLIAGSQPQNF. The CDR3 DNA is TGCGCCAGCAGCTTAATCGCAGGGAGTCAGCCCCAGAATTTT.

This clonotype has a count of ten or more. The chain recombines TRBV7-8 with TRBJ1-3; D gene ambiguous. Germline V gene lookup returns CDR1 SGHVS and CDR2 FQNEAQ. The CDR3 is 15 residues long. Trimming stripped 2 bases from V and 0 bases from J, with 8 bases between. CDR3: CASSLSGFSGNTIYF. The CDR3 coding sequence is TGTGCCAGCAGCTTATCTGGTTTCTCTGGAAACACCATATATTTT.